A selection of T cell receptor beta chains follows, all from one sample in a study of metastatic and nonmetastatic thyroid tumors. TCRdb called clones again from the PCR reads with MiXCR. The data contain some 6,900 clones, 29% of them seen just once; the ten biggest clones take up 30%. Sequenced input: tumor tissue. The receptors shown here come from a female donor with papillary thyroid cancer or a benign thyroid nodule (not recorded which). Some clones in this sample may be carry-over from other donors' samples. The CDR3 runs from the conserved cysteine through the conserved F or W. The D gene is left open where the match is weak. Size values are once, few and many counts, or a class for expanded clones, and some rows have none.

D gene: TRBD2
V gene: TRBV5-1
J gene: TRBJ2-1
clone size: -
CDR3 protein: CASSSLGTSGRRNEQFF
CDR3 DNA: TGCGCCAGCAGCTCCTTGGGGACTAGCGGGAGGAGAAATGAGCAGTTCTTC

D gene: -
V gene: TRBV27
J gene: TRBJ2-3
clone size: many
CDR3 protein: CASSPLTADTQYF
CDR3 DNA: TGTGCCAGCAGTCCATTAACTGCGGATACGCAGTATTTT

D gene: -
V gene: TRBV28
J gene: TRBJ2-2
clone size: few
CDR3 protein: CAIILEDGPDTGELFF
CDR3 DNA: TGTGCCATCATCCTGGAAGACGGGCCAGACACCGGGGAGCTGTTTTTT

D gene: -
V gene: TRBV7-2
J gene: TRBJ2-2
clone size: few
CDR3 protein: CASSLQSGELFF
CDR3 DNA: TGTGCCAGCAGCTTACAAAGCGGGGAGCTGTTTTTT

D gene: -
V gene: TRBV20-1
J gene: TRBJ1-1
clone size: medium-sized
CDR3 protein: CSASSLQELNTEAFF
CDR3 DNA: TGCAGTGCTAGTAGCCTACAGGAATTGAACACTGAAGCTTTCTTT

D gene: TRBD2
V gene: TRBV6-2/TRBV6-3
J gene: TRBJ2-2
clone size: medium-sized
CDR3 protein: CASSYVWGLGAGELFF
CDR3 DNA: TGTGCCAGCAGTTACGTGTGGGGACTAGGAGCCGGGGAGCTGTTTTTT

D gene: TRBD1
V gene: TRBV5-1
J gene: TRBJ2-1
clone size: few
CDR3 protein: CASSVAGGDYNEQFF
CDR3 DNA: TGCGCCAGCAGCGTAGCAGGGGGCGACTACAATGAGCAGTTCTTC

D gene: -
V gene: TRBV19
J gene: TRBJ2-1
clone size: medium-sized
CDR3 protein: CASSIRDSSYNEQFF
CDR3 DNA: TGTGCCAGTAGTATTCGGGATAGCTCCTACAATGAGCAGTTCTTC

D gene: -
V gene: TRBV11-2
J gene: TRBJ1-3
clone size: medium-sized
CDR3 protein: CASSSNTGGSGNTIYF
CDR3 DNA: TGTGCCAGCAGCTCCAACACTGGGGGCTCTGGAAACACCATATATTTT

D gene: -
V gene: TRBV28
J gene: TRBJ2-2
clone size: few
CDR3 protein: CASSREDGPDTVEPFF
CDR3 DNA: TGTGCCAGCAGCCGGGAAGACGGGCCAGACACCGTTGAGCCGTTTTTT

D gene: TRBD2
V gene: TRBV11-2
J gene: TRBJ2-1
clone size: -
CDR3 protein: CASSDPSGSPQNEQFF
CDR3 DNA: TGTGCCAGCAGCGACCCTAGCGGGAGTCCCCAGAATGAGCAGTTCTTC

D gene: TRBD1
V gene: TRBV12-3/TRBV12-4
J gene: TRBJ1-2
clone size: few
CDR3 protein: CASSSRTGVGYTF
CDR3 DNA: TGTGCCAGCAGTTCACGGACAGGGGTCGGCTACACCTTC

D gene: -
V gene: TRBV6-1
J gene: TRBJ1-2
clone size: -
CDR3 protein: CASSTGTSLKGYGYTF
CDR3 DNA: TGTGCCAGCAGTACTGGAACAAGCCTCAAGGGGTATGGCTACACCTTC

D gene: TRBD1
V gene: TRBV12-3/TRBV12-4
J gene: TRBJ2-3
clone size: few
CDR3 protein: CASSPTDRGGDTQYF
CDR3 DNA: TGTGCCAGCAGCCCAACAGACAGGGGTGGAGATACGCAGTATTTT

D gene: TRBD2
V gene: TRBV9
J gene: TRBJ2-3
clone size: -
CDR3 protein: CASSAPASGGTSTDTQYF
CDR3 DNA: TGTGCCAGCAGCGCCCCAGCTAGCGGGGGGACTAGCACAGATACGCAGTATTTT

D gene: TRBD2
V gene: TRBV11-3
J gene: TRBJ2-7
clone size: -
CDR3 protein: CASSLNVGGRTYEQYF
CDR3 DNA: TGTGCCAGCAGCTTAAACGTGGGCGGGAGAACGTACGAGCAGTACTTC

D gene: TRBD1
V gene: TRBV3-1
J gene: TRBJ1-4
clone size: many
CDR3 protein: CASSQGTGGEKLFF
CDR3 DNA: TGTGCCAGCAGCCAAGGGACAGGGGGCGAAAAACTGTTTTTT

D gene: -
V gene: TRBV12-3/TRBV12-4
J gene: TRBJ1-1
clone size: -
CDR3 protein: CASSFQRGVAEAFF
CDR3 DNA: TGTGCCAGCAGTTTTCAGAGGGGGGTCGCTGAAGCTTTCTTT

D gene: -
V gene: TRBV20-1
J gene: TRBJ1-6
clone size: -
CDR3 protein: CSARDGAQGTYNSPLHF
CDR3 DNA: TGCAGTGCTAGAGATGGAGCCCAAGGAACCTATAATTCACCCCTCCACTTT

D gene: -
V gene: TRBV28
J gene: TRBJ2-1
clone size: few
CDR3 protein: CASSRRRFYNEQFF
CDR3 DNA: TGTGCCAGCAGTCGTCGACGGTTCTACAATGAGCAGTTCTTC

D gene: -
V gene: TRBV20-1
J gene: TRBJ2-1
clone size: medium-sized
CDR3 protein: CSASPQRGYGNEQFF
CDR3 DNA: TGCAGTGCTAGTCCGCAAAGGGGATATGGCAATGAGCAGTTCTTC

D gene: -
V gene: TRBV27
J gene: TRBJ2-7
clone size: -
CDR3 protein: CASSPRGAYEQYF
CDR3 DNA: TGTGCCAGCAGTCCAAGGGGGGCCTACGAGCAGTACTTC

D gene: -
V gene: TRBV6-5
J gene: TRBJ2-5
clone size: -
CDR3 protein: CASSYSTGVRQTQYF
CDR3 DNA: TGTGCCAGCAGTTACTCGACAGGTGTCAGGCAGACCCAGTACTTC

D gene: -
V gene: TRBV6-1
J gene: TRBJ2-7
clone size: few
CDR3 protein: CASSEMQVTASYEQYF
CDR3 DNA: TGTGCCAGCAGTGAAATGCAAGTGACAGCCTCCTACGAGCAGTACTTC

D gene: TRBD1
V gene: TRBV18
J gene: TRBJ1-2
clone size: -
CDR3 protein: CASSPQGQGASGYTF
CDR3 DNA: TGTGCCAGCTCACCTCAGGGACAGGGGGCGTCCGGCTACACCTTC

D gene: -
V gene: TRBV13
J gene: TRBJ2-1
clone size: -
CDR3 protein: CASSPRGDHSYNEQFF
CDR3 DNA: TGTGCCAGCAGCCCTCGCGGAGACCACTCCTACAATGAGCAGTTCTTC

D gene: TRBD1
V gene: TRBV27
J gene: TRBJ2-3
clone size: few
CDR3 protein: CASSSRGQGSTDTQYF
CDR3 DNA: TGTGCCAGCAGTTCCAGGGGACAGGGGTCCACAGATACGCAGTATTTT

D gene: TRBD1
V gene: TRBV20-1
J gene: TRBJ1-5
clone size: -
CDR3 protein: CSAKQGAVSQPQHF
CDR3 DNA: TGCAGTGCCAAACAGGGGGCGGTTAGTCAGCCCCAGCATTTT

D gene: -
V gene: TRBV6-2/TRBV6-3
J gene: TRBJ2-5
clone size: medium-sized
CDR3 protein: CASSYMRGAGETQYF
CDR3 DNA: TGTGCCAGCAGTTATATGCGGGGCGCGGGTGAGACCCAGTACTTC

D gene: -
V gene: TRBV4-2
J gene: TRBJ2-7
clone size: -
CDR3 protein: CASSQHGSAPYEQYF
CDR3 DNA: TGTGCCAGCAGCCAACACGGAAGCGCCCCCTACGAGCAGTACTTC